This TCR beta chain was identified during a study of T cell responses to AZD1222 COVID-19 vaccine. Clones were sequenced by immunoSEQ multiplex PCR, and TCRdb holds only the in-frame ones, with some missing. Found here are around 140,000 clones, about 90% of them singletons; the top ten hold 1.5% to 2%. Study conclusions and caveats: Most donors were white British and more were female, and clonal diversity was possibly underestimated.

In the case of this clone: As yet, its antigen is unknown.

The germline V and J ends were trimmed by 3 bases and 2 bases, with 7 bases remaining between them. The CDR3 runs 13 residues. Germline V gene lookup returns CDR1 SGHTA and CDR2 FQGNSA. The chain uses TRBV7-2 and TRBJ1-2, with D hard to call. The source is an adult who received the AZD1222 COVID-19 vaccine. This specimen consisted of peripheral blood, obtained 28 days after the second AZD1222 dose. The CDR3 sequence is CASSFGENYGYTF. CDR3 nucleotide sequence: TGTGCCAGCAGCTTTGGCGAGAACTATGGCTACACCTTC. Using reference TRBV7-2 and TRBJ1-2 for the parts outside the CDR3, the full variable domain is GAGVSQSPSNKVTEKGKDVELRCDPISGHTALYWYRQSLGQGLEFLIYFQGNSAPDKSGLPSDRFSAERTGGSVSTLTIQRTQQEDSAVYLCASSFGENYGYTFGSGTRLTVV.